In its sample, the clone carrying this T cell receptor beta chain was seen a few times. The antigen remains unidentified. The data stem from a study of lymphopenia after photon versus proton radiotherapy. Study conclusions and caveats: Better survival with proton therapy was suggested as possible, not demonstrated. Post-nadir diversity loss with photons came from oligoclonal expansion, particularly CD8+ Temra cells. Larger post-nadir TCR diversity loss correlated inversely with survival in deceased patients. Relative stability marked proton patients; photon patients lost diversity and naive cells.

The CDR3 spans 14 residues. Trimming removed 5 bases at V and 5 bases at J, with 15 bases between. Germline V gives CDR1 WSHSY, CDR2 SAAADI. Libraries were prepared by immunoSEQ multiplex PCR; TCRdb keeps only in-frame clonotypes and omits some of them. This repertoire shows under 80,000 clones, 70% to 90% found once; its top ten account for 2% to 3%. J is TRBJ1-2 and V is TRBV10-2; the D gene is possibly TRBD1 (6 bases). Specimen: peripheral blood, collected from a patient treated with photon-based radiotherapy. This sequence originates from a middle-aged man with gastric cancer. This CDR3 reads CASSPTSGAYGYTF. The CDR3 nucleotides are TGCGCCAGCAGTCCTACTTCAGGGGCTTATGGCTACACCTTC.